This TCR beta chain is from a study of T cells in Graves' hyperthyroidism and ophthalmopathy (dated by TCRdb to the late 2010s). About the study as a whole: Peripheral blood was sampled at the time of initial diagnosis, prior to any treatment. Whether ophthalmopathy could be predicted prospectively was tested in an independent validation cohort made up of under 20 hyperthyroidism patients plus 17 patients who later progressed to ophthalmopathy. TCR Vbeta CDR3 sequencing of roughly 140 peripheral blood samples (43 ophthalmopathy, 75 to 80 hyperthyroidism and around 17 progressor patients) is reported in the paper. The approximately 95 discovery patients were divided at random into training and test sets in a 7:3 ratio. In about 6 Graves' hyperthyroidism patients, the study also compared T-cell repertoires from thyroid tissue with T-cell repertoires from blood. After blood sampling, hyperthyroidism patients were treated with methimazole at a starting dose of 30 mg daily, and ophthalmopathy patients were treated with high-dose intravenous methylprednisolone. TCR V-J signatures able to tell the groups apart were searched for in a discovery cohort of about a hundred patients, of whom more than 40 had Graves' ophthalmopathy and roughly 59 had stable Graves' hyperthyroidism.

Stable Graves' hyperthyroidism was defined as no progression to ophthalmopathy during 18 months of follow-up. Hyperthyroidism patients were newly diagnosed, with disease duration under 2 months, and aged 18 to 65 years. Any patient with an uncontrolled infection, another autoimmune disease, pregnancy or lactation was excluded. Diagnoses were based on clinical symptoms, serum thyroxine and TRAb, thyroid ultrasound and orbital computed tomography. Ficoll-Paque density gradient centrifugation was used to isolate PBMCs from around 9.1 ml of fresh peripheral blood. Total RNA was extracted using Trizol reagent, and RNA quality was assessed on an Agilent 2100 Bioanalyzer. There are 13 amino acids in the CDR3, from cysteine to phenylalanine inclusive. Only CDR3 DNA is held: 39 bases, read in frame from base 1. Sequences WNHNN (CDR1) and SYGVQD (CDR2) are obtained from the germline V gene (reference sequence).

Results the study describes overall, beyond this receptor: No statistical method was used to set the sample size in advance, and investigators knew the group allocation. In validation, the model predicted progression to ophthalmopathy with roughly 70% sensitivity and less than 75% specificity, a median of 6.5 months before onset. A 13 V-J signature model separated ophthalmopathy from stable hyperthyroidism, with over 85% sensitivity and 81.08% specificity in cross-validation and 80%/75% in testing. Blood samples also contained most of the expanded thyroid clonotypes (frequency above 0.001), which suggests that blood repertoires may reflect thyroid immune responses.

This clonotype was counted many times. Its antigen is currently not known. At one of its ends the junction is not consistent with the germline gene, which may arise from a read error. Amplification of TCR beta CDR3 regions was carried out from RNA transcripts. For the first round of RT-PCR on the TCR CDR3, the HTBI primer set was used together with the Qiagen OneStep RT-PCR kit. Libraries were constructed in a second round of multiplex PCR, after which size selection and purification were performed. Paired-end sequencing of the libraries was performed with 100 bp reads on an Illumina HiSeq2000. Per the original workflow: Raw data were processed with SOAPnuke, discarding reads with adapters, uncalled bases, mean Phred below 15, or no exact constant-primer or identifier match. High-quality paired reads were merged using COPE v1.2.5, and each unique nucleotide sequence was defined as a clonotype. MiTCR v1.1 was used to align clonotypes to the IMGT TRBV, TRBD and TRBJ reference segments. The analysis was restricted to V-J combinations with a frequency above 0.0001, which together covered about 99% of the repertoires. The TCS score was defined as the ratio of F50 (clonal expansion) to E x V (chaos), calculated using BLOSUM62-based TCRdist between CDR3 peptides within each V-J. Welch's t-statistics and random forest reduced around 550 V-J features to 10 to 15, which were used in a naive Bayes classifier (R e1071). TCRdb passed the public sequencing reads through fastp at Q25 and MiXCR, retaining productive beta sequences. Each CDR3 protein appears once, grouped with its most common genes and DNA. The V and J calls here are based on TCRdb, not the publication. Present in this sample are approximately 400,000 distinct CDR3 sequences, about 15% of which were seen just once. Approximately 9.9% of the sample is in the top ten clones.

The receptor was derived from a woman in her sixties or seventies with Graves' hyperthyroidism. This receptor chain uses TRBV10-1 and TRBJ2-5, and 12 junction bases match TRBD2. The specimen was blood. The nucleotides read TGCGCCAGCAGTGAAGGGACTAGCGGGCCCCACTACTTC. This sequence encodes CASSEGTSGPHYF.